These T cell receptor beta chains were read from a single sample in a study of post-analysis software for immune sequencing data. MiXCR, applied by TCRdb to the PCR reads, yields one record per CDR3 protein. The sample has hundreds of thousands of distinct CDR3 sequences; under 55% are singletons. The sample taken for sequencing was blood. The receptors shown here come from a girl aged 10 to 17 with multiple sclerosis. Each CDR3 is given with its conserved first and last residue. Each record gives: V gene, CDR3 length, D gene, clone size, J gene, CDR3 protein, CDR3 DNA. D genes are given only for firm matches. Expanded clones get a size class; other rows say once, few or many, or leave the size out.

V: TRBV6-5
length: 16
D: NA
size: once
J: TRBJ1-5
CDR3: CASSSGREYSNQPQHF
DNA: TGTGCCAGCAGTTCAGGACGGGAGTATAGCAATCAGCCCCAGCATTTT

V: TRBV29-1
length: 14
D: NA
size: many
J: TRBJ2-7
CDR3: CSVTYPRSSYEQYF
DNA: TGCAGCGTTACATACCCTCGAAGCTCCTACGAGCAGTACTTC

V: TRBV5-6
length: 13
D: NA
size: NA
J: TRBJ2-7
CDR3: CASSFSWTYEQYF
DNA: TGTGCCAGCAGCTTTTCTTGGACCTACGAGCAGTACTTC

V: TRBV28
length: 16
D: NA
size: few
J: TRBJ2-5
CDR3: CASSLKFVGSQETQYF
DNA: TGTGCCAGCAGTTTAAAATTTGTGGGCAGTCAAGAGACCCAGTACTTC

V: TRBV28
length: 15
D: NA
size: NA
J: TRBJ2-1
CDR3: CASSFIQGRHNEQFF
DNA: TGTGCCAGCAGTTTTATACAGGGTCGTCACAATGAGCAGTTCTTC

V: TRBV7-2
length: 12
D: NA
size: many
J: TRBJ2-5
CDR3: CASSFRQETQYF
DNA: TGTGCCAGCAGCTTCCGACAAGAGACCCAGTACTTC

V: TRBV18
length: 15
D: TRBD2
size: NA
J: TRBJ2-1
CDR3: CASSKLAGVQNEQFF
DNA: TGTGCCAGCTCAAAACTAGCGGGAGTTCAAAATGAGCAGTTCTTC

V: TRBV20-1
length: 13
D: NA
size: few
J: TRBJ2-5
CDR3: CSARDSEARTQYF
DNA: TGCAGTGCTAGAGATTCGGAGGCGAGGACCCAGTACTTC

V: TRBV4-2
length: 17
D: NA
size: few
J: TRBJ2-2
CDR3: CASSQERTIWTTGELFF
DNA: TGTGCCAGCAGCCAAGAGCGGACTATCTGGACTACCGGGGAGCTGTTTTTT

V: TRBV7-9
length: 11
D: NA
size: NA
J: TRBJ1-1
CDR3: CASPANTEAFF
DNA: TGTGCCAGCCCGGCTAACACTGAAGCTTTCTTT

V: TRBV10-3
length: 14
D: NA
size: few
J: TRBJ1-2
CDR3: CAISERSGNYGYTF
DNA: TGTGCCATCAGTGAGCGGTCAGGAAACTATGGCTACACCTTC

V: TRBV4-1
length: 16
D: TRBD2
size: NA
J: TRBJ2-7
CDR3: CASSQDLTSGSYEQYF
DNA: TGCGCCAGCAGCCAAGATTTAACTAGCGGCTCCTACGAGCAGTACTTC

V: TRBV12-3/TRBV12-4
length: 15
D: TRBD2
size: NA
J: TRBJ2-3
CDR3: CASSPGLVVPDTQYF
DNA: TGTGCCAGCAGTCCGGGACTAGTGGTCCCCGATACGCAGTATTTT

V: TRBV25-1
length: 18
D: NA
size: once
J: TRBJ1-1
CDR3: CASSAAGARMGTNTEAFF
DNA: TGTGCCAGCAGTGCGGCGGGGGCAAGGATGGGGACGAACACTGAAGCTTTCTTT

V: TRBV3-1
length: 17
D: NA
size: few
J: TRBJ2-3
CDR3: CASSQVRSGYSTDTQYF
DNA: TGTGCCAGCAGCCAAGTGAGAAGTGGGTATAGCACAGATACGCAGTATTTT

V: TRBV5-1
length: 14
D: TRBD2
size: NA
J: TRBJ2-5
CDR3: CASTPGLGQETQYF
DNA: TGCGCCAGCACCCCGGGACTAGGACAAGAGACCCAGTACTTC

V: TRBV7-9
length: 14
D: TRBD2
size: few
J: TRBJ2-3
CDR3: CASSFGAGGDTQYF
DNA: TGTGCCAGCAGCTTCGGAGCGGGAGGAGATACGCAGTATTTT

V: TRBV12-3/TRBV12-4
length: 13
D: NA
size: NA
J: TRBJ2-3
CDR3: CASLTRGADTQYF
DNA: TGTGCCAGCCTTACGAGGGGGGCAGATACGCAGTATTTT

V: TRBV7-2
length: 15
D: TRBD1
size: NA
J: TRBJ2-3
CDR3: CASSLYRGGTDTQYF
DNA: TGTGCCAGCAGCTTATACAGGGGAGGCACAGATACGCAGTATTTT

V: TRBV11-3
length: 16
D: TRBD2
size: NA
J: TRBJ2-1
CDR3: CASSPSRGSSYNERFF
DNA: TGTGCCAGCAGTCCTTCGCGCGGGAGCTCCTACAATGAGCGGTTCTTC

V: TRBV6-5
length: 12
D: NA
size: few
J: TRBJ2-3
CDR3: CASSYNGDTQYF
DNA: TGTGCCAGCAGTTATAATGGGGATACGCAGTATTTT

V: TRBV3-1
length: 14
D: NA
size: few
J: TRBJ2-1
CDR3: CASSRQRLYNEQFF
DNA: TGTGCCAGCAGCCGACAGAGGTTATACAATGAGCAGTTCTTC

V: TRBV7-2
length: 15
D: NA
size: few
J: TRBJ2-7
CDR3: CASSLGVRQTYEQYF
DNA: TGTGCCAGCAGCTTAGGGGTGAGGCAGACCTACGAGCAGTACTTC

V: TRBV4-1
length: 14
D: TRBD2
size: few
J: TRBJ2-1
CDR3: CASRASGSFGEQFF
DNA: TGCGCCAGCAGAGCTAGCGGGAGTTTTGGTGAGCAGTTCTTC

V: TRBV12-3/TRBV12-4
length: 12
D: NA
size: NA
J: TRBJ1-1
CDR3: CASSLSGPLAFF
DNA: TGTGCCAGCAGTTTATCGGGGCCGCTGGCTTTCTTT

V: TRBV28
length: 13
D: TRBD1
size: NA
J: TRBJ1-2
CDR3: CASSRGQGSVYTF
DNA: TGTGCCAGCAGCCGAGGACAGGGGAGTGTCTACACCTTC

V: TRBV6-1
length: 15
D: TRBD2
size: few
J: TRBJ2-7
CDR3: CASSDTGTRRDKQYF
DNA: TGTGCCAGCAGTGATACCGGGACTAGGCGAGACAAGCAGTACTTC

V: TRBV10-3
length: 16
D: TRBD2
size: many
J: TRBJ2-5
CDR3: CAISATSGRSVETQYF
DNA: TGTGCCATCAGCGCGACTAGCGGGAGGAGTGTTGAGACCCAGTACTTC

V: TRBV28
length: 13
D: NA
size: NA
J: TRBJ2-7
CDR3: CASSSTPGYEQYF
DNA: TGTGCCAGCAGCTCAACTCCTGGTTACGAGCAGTACTTC

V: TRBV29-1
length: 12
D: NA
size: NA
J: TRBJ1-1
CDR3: CSVLEGNTEAFF
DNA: TGCAGCGTTTTAGAGGGCAACACTGAAGCTTTCTTT

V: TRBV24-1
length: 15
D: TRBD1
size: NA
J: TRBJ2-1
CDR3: CATSDLRQGGDEQFF
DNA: TGTGCCACCAGTGATCTAAGACAGGGGGGAGATGAGCAGTTCTTC

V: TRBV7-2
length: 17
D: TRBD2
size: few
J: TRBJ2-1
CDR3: CASSLLAGGETYNEQFF
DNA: TGTGCCAGCAGCTTACTAGCGGGAGGAGAGACCTACAATGAGCAGTTCTTC

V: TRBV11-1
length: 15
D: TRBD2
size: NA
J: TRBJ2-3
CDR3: CASSFRTSGTDTQYF
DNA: TGTGCCAGCAGCTTCCGGACTAGCGGCACAGATACGCAGTATTTT

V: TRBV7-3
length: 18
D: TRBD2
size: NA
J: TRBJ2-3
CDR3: CASSLAGGPVLKGDTQYF
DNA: TGTGCCAGCAGCTTGGCGGGAGGGCCGGTCTTGAAGGGAGATACGCAGTATTTT

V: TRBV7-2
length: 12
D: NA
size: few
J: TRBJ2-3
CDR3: CASSLGGTAQYF
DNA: TGTGCCAGCAGCTTAGGAGGGACTGCGCAGTATTTT

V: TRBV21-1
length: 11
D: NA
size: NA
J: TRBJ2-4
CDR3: CASSTTKYPYF
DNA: TGTGCCAGCAGCACGACTAAATATCCGTACTTC

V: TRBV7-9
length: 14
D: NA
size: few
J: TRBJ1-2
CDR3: CASSLEVPEYGYTF
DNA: TGTGCCAGCAGCTTAGAGGTCCCGGAGTATGGCTACACCTTC

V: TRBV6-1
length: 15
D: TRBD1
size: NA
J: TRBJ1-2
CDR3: CASSEAPGQGNGYTF
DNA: TGTGCCAGCAGTGAAGCTCCGGGACAGGGGAATGGCTACACCTTC

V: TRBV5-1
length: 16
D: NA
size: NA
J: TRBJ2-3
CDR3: CASSPDQMLSTDTQYF
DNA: TGCGCCAGCAGCCCGGACCAAATGTTAAGCACAGATACGCAGTATTTT

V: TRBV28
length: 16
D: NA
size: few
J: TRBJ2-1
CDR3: CASSLILGASYNEQFF
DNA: TGTGCCAGCAGTTTAATCTTGGGCGCCTCCTACAATGAGCAGTTCTTC

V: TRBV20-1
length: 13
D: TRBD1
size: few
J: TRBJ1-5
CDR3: CSAGTGLVQPQHF
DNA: TGCAGTGCGGGGACAGGTTTGGTTCAGCCCCAGCATTTT

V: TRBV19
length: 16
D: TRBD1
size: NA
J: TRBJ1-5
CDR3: CASTDRGLYSNQPQHF
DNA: TGTGCCAGTACCGACAGGGGCCTCTATAGCAATCAGCCCCAGCATTTT

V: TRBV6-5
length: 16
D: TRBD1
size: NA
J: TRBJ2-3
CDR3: CASYEDRASSTDTQYF
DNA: TGTGCCAGCTACGAAGACAGGGCCTCTAGCACAGATACGCAGTATTTT

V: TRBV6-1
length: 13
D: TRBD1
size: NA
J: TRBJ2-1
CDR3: CASWTGEHNEQFF
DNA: TGTGCCAGCTGGACAGGGGAACACAATGAGCAGTTCTTC

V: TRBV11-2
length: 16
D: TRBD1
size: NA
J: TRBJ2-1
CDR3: CASSIEGGTADNEQFF
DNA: TGTGCCAGCAGCATAGAGGGTGGGACAGCCGACAATGAGCAGTTCTTC